This T cell receptor (beta chain) was identified in a study of T cells after yellow fever vaccination. Broader study findings: Researchers noted that a small share of clonotypes showed up in both CD4 and CD8 compartments. A faster peak, day 5 versus 15, was reached by the weaker secondary response. The study re-detected most primary-vaccination clones after the booster (about 95% CD4, roughly 85% CD8).

This clonotype was detected many times. The antigen is undetermined. Researchers made TCR cDNA using 5'RACE template switching, and this step added a universal primer site and UMIs. One entry per CDR3 protein, called by TCRdb with MiXCR from the 5' RACE reads. The sample comprises about 340,000 distinct CDR3 sequences, 9.5% to 15% of which are singletons, and approximately 3.4% rests with the top ten. V was pared by 1 base and J by 1 base, with 13 bases between. Germline lookup yields CDR1 LNHNV and CDR2 YYDKDF (reference sequence). The CDR3 covers 16 residues. This clonotype was obtained from a man aged 18 to 30 who received the YFV17D yellow fever vaccine. Specimen: CD4+ T cells sorted from PBMCs, collected 15 days after the yellow fever booster vaccination. The chain couples TRBV15 to TRBJ1-1; tentative D call: TRBD1 (5 bases). The CDR3 DNA is TGTGCCACCAGCAGAGGGTTTAACAGGAGGAACACTGAAGCTTTCTTT. It translates to CATSRGFNRRNTEAFF.